The present entry profiles one T cell receptor (beta chain) with its context. Its antigen is unknown. TCRdb reprocessed the 5' RACE reads with MiXCR, giving one entry per CDR3 protein. The sample includes approximately 270,000 distinct CDR3 sequences, 15% to 20% seen only once; the top ten take roughly 25%. Germline-derived CDR1 and CDR2 are SGHTA and FQGNSA. This CDR3 is 17 amino acids long. The V end was cut by 5 bases, the J end by 1 base, with 20 bases between. These data belong to a study of T-cell memory formation after mild COVID-19. Overall study results and limits: The appearance of some responding clones in pre-infection memory suggested that cross-reactive memory joined.

This chain joins TRBV7-2 and TRBJ1-1; a weak D match, TRBD1 (5 bases). Sequenced: PBMCs or a T cell subset sorted from them (not recorded which). The sequence was collected from a man between 18 and 29 years old who had mild COVID-19 (a few samples of this study predate the infection). Cell type and time point are not known. The CDR3 bases are TGTGCCAGCAGCCCGAGCCGAAGGGGAGTCTCGAACACTGAAGCTTTCTTT. Its translation is CASSPSRRGVSNTEAFF.